A selection of T cell receptor beta chains follows, all from one sample in a study of blood T cell repertoires in COVID-19. Only in-frame clones appear in the TCRdb table, and some are missing; sequencing was by immunoSEQ multiplex PCR. The sample lists some 150,000 clones, over 80% occurring once. Sequenced sample: PBMCs or T cells enriched from blood (not recorded which). These TCRs come from a woman between 50 and 59 years old who had been exposed to COVID-19. Both conserved end residues are part of each CDR3. Fields, in order: V gene, J gene, CDR3 protein.

v_gene: TRBV27
j_gene: TRBJ2-3
CDR3aa: CASSLKQTSGGAKDTQYF

v_gene: TRBV5-1
j_gene: TRBJ1-6
CDR3aa: CASSLTGPNSPLHF

v_gene: TRBV7-2
j_gene: TRBJ1-5
CDR3aa: CASSFLRGTNQPQHF

v_gene: TRBV6-2/TRBV6-3
j_gene: TRBJ2-7
CDR3aa: CASSPGASGASYEQYF

v_gene: TRBV30
j_gene: TRBJ1-3
CDR3aa: CAWGYSGGNTIYF

v_gene: TRBV7-2
j_gene: TRBJ2-3
CDR3aa: CASSLERQTTDTQYF

v_gene: TRBV27
j_gene: TRBJ2-7
CDR3aa: CASSFWVGTPYEQYF

v_gene: TRBV14
j_gene: TRBJ2-5
CDR3aa: CASSPLVAPSEETQYF

v_gene: TRBV29-1
j_gene: TRBJ2-7
CDR3aa: CSVKQVHEQYF

v_gene: TRBV12-3/TRBV12-4
j_gene: TRBJ1-1
CDR3aa: CASSNRGTEAFF

v_gene: TRBV19
j_gene: TRBJ2-1
CDR3aa: CASSPQTSGGAYNEQFF

v_gene: TRBV7-9
j_gene: TRBJ1-5
CDR3aa: CASSLGGAQPQHF

v_gene: TRBV4-2
j_gene: TRBJ2-7
CDR3aa: CASSLAGTSETEQYF

v_gene: TRBV4-1
j_gene: TRBJ2-1
CDR3aa: CASSQVNPGMDEQFF

v_gene: TRBV5-4
j_gene: TRBJ1-3
CDR3aa: CASSQRPRSSGNTIYF

v_gene: TRBV11-2
j_gene: TRBJ1-5
CDR3aa: CASSPRDNQPQHF

v_gene: TRBV6-4
j_gene: TRBJ2-3
CDR3aa: CASSDIGRRGLDTQYF

v_gene: TRBV27
j_gene: TRBJ1-1
CDR3aa: CASSLGPGGSSEAFF

v_gene: TRBV7-6
j_gene: TRBJ2-2
CDR3aa: CASSSLGNGELFF

v_gene: TRBV6-1
j_gene: TRBJ1-1
CDR3aa: CASSVLKPGSGTEAFF

v_gene: TRBV7-9
j_gene: TRBJ2-7
CDR3aa: CASSLSTSRGYEQYF

v_gene: TRBV6-6
j_gene: TRBJ2-4
CDR3aa: CASSPGVLVAGGKNIQYF

v_gene: TRBV30
j_gene: TRBJ2-1
CDR3aa: CASTRLVFYNEQFF

v_gene: TRBV10-3
j_gene: TRBJ2-2
CDR3aa: CATAPGANTGELFF

v_gene: TRBV9
j_gene: TRBJ1-1
CDR3aa: CASSTQGGEAFF

v_gene: TRBV5-1
j_gene: TRBJ1-6
CDR3aa: CASSLESANSPLHF

v_gene: TRBV29-1
j_gene: TRBJ1-2
CDR3aa: CSVDSYGYTF

v_gene: TRBV4-3
j_gene: TRBJ1-2
CDR3aa: CASSQDRIPQGTYGYTF

v_gene: TRBV19
j_gene: TRBJ1-5
CDR3aa: CASSIEGASNQPQHF

v_gene: TRBV5-8
j_gene: TRBJ2-3
CDR3aa: CASSKLAGGPTDTQYF

v_gene: TRBV9
j_gene: TRBJ1-1
CDR3aa: CASSPNTEAFF

v_gene: TRBV10-1
j_gene: TRBJ2-7
CDR3aa: CASSEFQGRSYEQYF

v_gene: TRBV15
j_gene: TRBJ2-3
CDR3aa: CATSGGAGLAKGTDTQYF

v_gene: TRBV7-9
j_gene: TRBJ1-3
CDR3aa: CASSSNTGPGNTIYF

v_gene: TRBV7-9
j_gene: TRBJ2-3
CDR3aa: CASSLPRLAPSTDTQYF

v_gene: TRBV3-1/TRBV3-2
j_gene: TRBJ1-1
CDR3aa: CASSQDWPGGLPEAFF

v_gene: TRBV19
j_gene: TRBJ1-2
CDR3aa: CASSTGGFNYGYTF

v_gene: TRBV11-2
j_gene: TRBJ2-7
CDR3aa: CASSSPGRDSHF

v_gene: TRBV27
j_gene: TRBJ1-2
CDR3aa: CASRTSWGIWDGYTF

v_gene: TRBV4-2
j_gene: TRBJ2-3
CDR3aa: CASSQGLAGGPVDTQYF

v_gene: TRBV3-1/TRBV3-2
j_gene: TRBJ1-1
CDR3aa: CASSQGAGGIGGTEAFF

v_gene: TRBV6-6
j_gene: TRBJ2-4
CDR3aa: CASSQGAPQNIQYF